These 30 T cell receptor beta chains came from one sample sequenced in a study of T cells after yellow fever vaccination. One entry per CDR3 protein, called by TCRdb with MiXCR from the 5' RACE reads. The table includes 200,000 to 300,000 distinct CDR3 sequences, 10% to 15% detected once. The sample consisted of CD4+ T cells sorted from PBMCs, taken 45 days after the yellow fever booster vaccination. The receptors were sampled from a man aged 30 to 39 who received the YFV17D yellow fever vaccine.

This clonotype showed up just a few times. The V and J genes are TRBV27 and TRBJ1-5; 9 bases are shared with TRBD1. Germline V gene sequence: CDR1 MNHEY, CDR2 SMNVEV (reference sequence). V was clipped by 5 bases and J by 6 bases; unmatched bases: 11. CDR3 length equals 16 residues. The chain's CDR3 is CASSGGTGSSRQPQHF. CDR3 DNA sequence: TGTGCCAGCAGTGGGGGGACAGGGTCGTCCCGTCAGCCCCAGCATTTT.

The gene calls are TRBV7-8 and TRBJ2-3; 7 bases are a match to TRBD2. CDR1 is SGHVS, CDR2 FQNEAQ, per germline. V lost 0 bases and J lost 4; bases outside the gene matches: 4. This CDR3 spans 15 amino acids. CDR3 coding DNA: TGTGCCAGCAGCTTAGCGGGGAGGGTGGCAGATACGCAGTATTTT. This codes for CASSLAGRVADTQYF.

The chain combines TRBV6-5 with TRBJ1-2; possibly TRBD1 for D (6 bases). In germline, CDR1 is MNHEY, CDR2 SVGAGI. V dropped 4 bases and J dropped 2 bases, with 14 bases sitting between them. This CDR3 has 15 residues. The CDR3 loop reads CASSSQGISNYGYTF. CDR3 in DNA: TGTGCCAGCAGTTCACAGGGAATATCCAACTATGGCTACACCTTC.

The rearrangement links TRBV5-1 to TRBJ1-3; no firm D call. V lost 1 base and J lost 0, with 8 bases in between. Germline V gene data show CDR1 as SGHRS and CDR2 as YFSETQ. The CDR3 runs to 15 residues. In DNA, the CDR3 is TGCGCCAGCAGCTTGCACAGCCTCTCTGGAAACACCATATATTTT. It encodes CASSLHSLSGNTIYF.

The table lists this clonotype with a few counts. This chain links TRBV18 with TRBJ2-5, with 9 bases lining up with TRBD1. Germline V gives CDR1 KGHSH, CDR2 LQKENI. V gave up 3 bases and J gave up 5 bases; unmatched junction bases: 4. The CDR3 has 14 amino acids. In nucleotides, the CDR3 is TGTGCCAGCTCACCCGGACAGGGGCCGGAGACCCAGTACTTC. Protein product: CASSPGQGPETQYF.

The V and J genes are TRBV7-2 and TRBJ2-6; D tentatively fits TRBD1 or TRBD2 (5 bases each). V lost 3 bases and J 0 bases, leaving 9 bases between the germline ends. CDR1 and CDR2 (germline): SGHTA, FQGNSA. CDR3 length: 16 residues. CDR3 nucleotides: TGTGCCAGCAGCTTCACAGGACTCTCTGGGGCCAACGTCCTGACTTTC. The encoded protein is CASSFTGLSGANVLTF.

This clonotype was detected only a few times. The chain carries TRBV5-1 and TRBJ2-7, with TRBD1 matching over 9 bases. The CDR3 extends over 14 amino acids. The J segment lost 6 bases and the V segment lost 6 bases, leaving 10 bases of the junction unmatched. Per the germline V gene, CDR1 is SGHRS and CDR2 is YFSETQ. The CDR3 nucleotides are TGCGCCAGCACCGGTCCCGGGACAGGGTCCGAGCAGTACTTC. This encodes CASTGPGTGSEQYF. The entire variable domain, with the rest obtained from reference TRBV5-1 and TRBJ2-7, is as follows: KAGVTQTPRYLIKTRGQQVTLSCSPISGHRSVSWYQQTPGQGLQFLFEYFSETQRNKGNFPGRFSGRQFSNSRSEMNVSTLELGDSALYLCASTGPGTGSEQYFGPGTRLTVT.

This clonotype came up a few times. This rearrangement joins TRBV12-3 or TRBV12-4 to TRBJ2-2, with D uncertain. The CDR3 is made up of 12 amino acids. V was pared by 7 bases and J by 4 bases, with 7 bases between. CDR3 loop: CASTGTTGELFF. The CDR3 region has the DNA TGTGCCAGCACAGGAACCACCGGGGAGCTGTTTTTT.

The rearrangement links TRBV20-1 to TRBJ2-7; perhaps TRBD2 as D (5 bases). V lost 0 bases, J lost 2 bases, and 11 bases lay in between. Germline V CDR1 and CDR2: DFQATT, SNEGSKA (reference sequence). The CDR3 is made up of 14 amino acids. The CDR3 region is CSAREHRGAYEQYF. The CDR3 DNA is TGCAGTGCTAGAGAGCACCGGGGAGCCTACGAGCAGTACTTC.

This clonotype was observed a handful of times. V gene TRBV4-3 combines with J gene TRBJ2-3; the D is unclear. This CDR3 comprises 13 residues. The V gene lost 0 bases and the J gene lost 5 bases, with 6 bases spanning the gap. Germline V gene sequence: CDR1 LGHNA, CDR2 YSLEER. DNA for the CDR3: TGCGCCAGCAGCCAAGACTTCGTAGATACGCAGTATTTT. This gives the protein CASSQDFVDTQYF.

In its sample, this clonotype was seen a few times. The chain has TRBV5-1 and TRBJ2-1, with a tentative D call TRBD1 (6 bases). Germline V gene lookup returns CDR1 SGHRS and CDR2 YFSETQ. The germline V and J ends were trimmed by 5 bases and 1 base, with 10 bases remaining between them. This CDR3 region has 14 residues. The DNA of the CDR3 is TGCGCCAGCAGTAATGACAGGTCCTACAATGAGCAGTTCTTC. As protein: CASSNDRSYNEQFF. Based on the CDR3 plus reference TRBV5-1 and TRBJ2-1, the full variable domain is KAGVTQTPRYLIKTRGQQVTLSCSPISGHRSVSWYQQTPGQGLQFLFEYFSETQRNKGNFPGRFSGRQFSNSRSEMNVSTLELGDSALYLCASSNDRSYNEQFFGPGTRLTVL.

The chain recombines TRBV5-5 with TRBJ2-5; 8 positions agree with TRBD1. Germline V gene data show CDR1 as SGHKS and CDR2 as YYEKEE (reference sequence). The junction had 10 bases not matched to a gene; V was cut back by 1 base and J by 5 bases. The CDR3 has 16 residues. Here the CDR3 DNA reads TGTGCCAGCAGCTTGATATTAGCACAGGGGGGCGAGACCCAGTACTTC. This sequence encodes CASSLILAQGGETQYF.

This clonotype has only a few counts. The genes are TRBV11-3 and TRBJ1-1; D is ambiguous. The CDR3 loop spans 14 amino acids. V lost 7 bases, J lost 4 bases, and 16 bases lay in between. Germline V gives CDR1 SGHNT, CDR2 YENEEA. This chain's CDR3 is CASTISKHSTEAFF. The CDR3 DNA follows: TGTGCCAGCACCATCAGTAAACACAGCACTGAAGCTTTCTTT.

In this sample, this clonotype turned up a few times. The CDR3 sequence is CASSRFISSGSTDTQYF. CDR3 bases: TGTGCCAGCAGTAGATTTATCTCTAGCGGGAGCACAGATACGCAGTATTTT. V is TRBV6-1 and J is TRBJ2-3; 8 bases are shared with TRBD2. The trim removed 5 bases at V and 0 bases at J, leaving 10 bases unmatched. Germline lookup yields CDR1 MNHNS and CDR2 SASEGT. The CDR3 consists of 17 residues.

This clonotype occurred a few times. This chain joins TRBV3-1 and TRBJ2-2, with D perhaps assigned TRBD1 or TRBD2 (5 bases each). V dropped 5 bases and J dropped 3 bases, with 13 bases sitting between them. There are 15 residues in the CDR3. Germline CDR1 is LGHDT and CDR2 is YNNKEL (reference sequence). CDR3 sequence reads: CASSETGLYTGELFF. CDR3 coding DNA: TGTGCCAGCAGCGAAACAGGACTTTACACCGGGGAGCTGTTTTTT.

This rearrangement joins TRBV27 to TRBJ2-2; 9 bases match TRBD2. This CDR3 has 17 residues. V dropped 7 bases and J dropped 3; count of bases not matched to a gene: 12. Germline CDR1 is MNHEY and CDR2 is SMNVEV (reference sequence). The CDR3, as DNA: TGTGCCAGCACCCTAGGGCTAGCGGGAAGAGACACCGGGGAGCTGTTTTTT. Translated, it gives CASTLGLAGRDTGELFF.

This clonotype appeared a few times. V gene TRBV5-6 combines with J gene TRBJ2-1, with 10 bases identical to TRBD1. The V segment lost 3 bases and the J segment 15 bases; nucleotides outside the gene matches: 12. The germline CDR1 and CDR2 sequences are SGHDT and YYEEEE. The CDR3 extends over 14 amino acids. Here the CDR3 reads CASSSRDRGLVWFF. The CDR3 DNA reads TGTGCCAGCAGCTCCCGGGACAGGGGACTAGTTTGGTTCTTC.

The chain combines TRBV5-1 with TRBJ2-5, with 11 bases aligning to TRBD1. Germline V lookup: CDR1 SGHRS, CDR2 YFSETQ. The CDR3 consists of 15 residues. Unmatched junction bases numbered 3, after V lost 1 base and J lost 4 bases. CDR3 in amino acids: CASSLRTGGPETQYF. The CDR3 region has the DNA TGCGCCAGCAGCTTGAGGACAGGGGGCCCAGAGACCCAGTACTTC. Full variable domain (remainder filled in from reference TRBV5-1 and TRBJ2-5): KAGVTQTPRYLIKTRGQQVTLSCSPISGHRSVSWYQQTPGQGLQFLFEYFSETQRNKGNFPGRFSGRQFSNSRSEMNVSTLELGDSALYLCASSLRTGGPETQYFGPGTRLLVL.

V is TRBV7-2 and J is TRBJ2-1; TRBD1 matches at 8 bases. Germline V gene lookup returns CDR1 SGHTA and CDR2 FQGNSA. The V and J ends lost 4 bases and 5 bases, in that order; junction bases with no gene match: 1. The CDR3 is 13 residues long. CDR3 protein: CASSSTGDNEQFF. As DNA, the CDR3 is TGTGCCAGCAGCTCGACAGGGGACAATGAGCAGTTCTTC.

This clonotype has only a few counts. This CDR3 reads CASTSTGNTGELFF. The CDR3 DNA reads TGCGCCAGCACATCGACAGGGAACACCGGGGAGCTGTTTTTT. This chain joins TRBV5-1 and TRBJ2-2; maybe TRBD1 (6 bases). V was clipped by 6 bases and J by 1 base, with 10 bases between them. The CDR3 is made up of 14 amino acids. Germline loops: CDR1 SGHRS, CDR2 YFSETQ.

This clonotype was detected ten times or more. This chain links TRBV5-1 with TRBJ2-1, with 8 bases fitting TRBD2. Looked up from germline, CDR1 is SGHRS and CDR2 is YFSETQ. The CDR3 has 16 residues. J was trimmed by 3 bases and V by 6 bases; bases with no gene match: 11. This chain's CDR3 is CASKNAGGGSYNEQFF. The CDR3 DNA follows: TGCGCCAGCAAAAACGCGGGGGGCGGGAGCTACAATGAGCAGTTCTTC.

The genes are TRBV29-1 and TRBJ1-2; the D gene is possibly TRBD1 (5 bases). The CDR3 covers 12 residues. Between the trimmed V and J ends, which lost 7 bases and 4 bases, there was a span of 13 bases. CDR1 SQVTM and CDR2 ANQGSEA come from the germline V gene. CDR3 nucleotide sequence: TGCAGCGCGGGTCAGGGCGGCTATGGCTACACCTTC. Translation: CSAGQGGYGYTF.

The V call is TRBV5-1, the J call TRBJ2-7; weak D call: TRBD2 (7 bases). Germline V CDR1 and CDR2: SGHRS, YFSETQ. This CDR3 region has 15 residues. V lost 7 bases and J lost 5, with 22 bases in between. The CDR3 sequence is CASLLGAGARNEQYF. In DNA form, the CDR3 reads TGCGCCAGCCTTTTGGGTGCGGGGGCGCGTAACGAGCAGTACTTC.

This clonotype was found a few times. The J gene is TRBJ1-3, the V gene TRBV7-2; D unclear. V lost 5 bases and J lost 0, with 8 bases in between. The CDR3 covers 14 residues. Germline assignment: CDR1 SGHTA and CDR2 FQGNSA. The CDR3 protein is CASSLDYSGNTIYF. In nucleotides, the CDR3 is TGTGCCAGCAGCCTCGATTACTCTGGAAACACCATATATTTT.

The chain carries TRBV5-5 and TRBJ2-1; 11 bases are a match to TRBD2. V lost 2 bases, J lost 6 bases, and 1 base stayed unmatched. The germline V gene encodes CDR1 SGHKS and CDR2 YYEKEE (reference sequence). This CDR3 comprises 14 residues. This chain's CDR3 is CASSFGTSGNEQFF. The CDR3, as DNA: TGTGCCAGCAGCTTCGGGACTAGCGGCAATGAGCAGTTCTTC.

The rearrangement links TRBV10-2 to TRBJ2-7; no reliable D call. The germline V gene has CDR1 WSHSY and CDR2 SAAADI. The CDR3 extends over 11 amino acids. Trimming removed 2 bases at V and 5 bases at J, with 4 bases between. DNA of the CDR3: TGCGCCAGCAGTGAGAGGAACGAGCAGTACTTC. The encoded protein is CASSERNEQYF.

V usage is TRBV10-3 and J usage is TRBJ2-3; D call uncertain. This CDR3 is built from 15 residues. Looked up from germline, CDR1 is ENHRY and CDR2 is SYGVKD. V was trimmed by 6 bases and J by 0 bases, leaving 13 bases between them. The CDR3 DNA sequence: TGTGCCATCAGCGAGATTAACCCAAGCACAGATACGCAGTATTTT. Translation gives CAISEINPSTDTQYF.

V gene TRBV20-1 combines with J gene TRBJ2-1, with 9 nucleotides matching TRBD1. The J segment lost 7 bases and the V segment lost 5 bases, leaving 9 bases of the junction unmatched. The germline gives CDR1 DFQATT, CDR2 SNEGSKA (reference sequence). This CDR3 spans 14 amino acids. The CDR3: CSAPPGTGFNEQFF. The CDR3 DNA is TGCAGTGCTCCCCCCGGGACAGGGTTTAATGAGCAGTTCTTC.

The chain has TRBV20-1 and TRBJ2-2; D possibly corresponds to TRBD2 (6 bases). The V end lost 3 bases, the J end lost 2 bases, and 10 bases lay between the germline ends. The CDR3 totals 14 residues. The germline V gene has CDR1 DFQATT and CDR2 SNEGSKA (reference sequence). CDR3 DNA: TGCAGTGCTAGGGGACTTCTAAACACCGGGGAGCTGTTTTTT. As protein: CSARGLLNTGELFF.

CDR3 loop: CASSFYGQGHREQYF. The CDR3 bases are TGTGCCAGCAGTTTCTACGGACAGGGGCATCGCGAGCAGTACTTC. The chain has TRBV12-3 or TRBV12-4 and TRBJ2-7; TRBD1 matches 9 bases. The length of the CDR3 is 15 residues. Trimming took 3 bases from V and 6 from J; bases not matched to a gene: 9.